Listed below are T cell receptor beta chains from one sample, sequenced in a study of response to subunit inactivated influenza vaccine. TCRdb analysed the RT-PCR reads with MiXCR anew, one entry per CDR3 protein. The sample has under 200,000 distinct CDR3 sequences; about 10% are singletons. The sequencing used CD8+ T cells sorted from PBMCs, collected less than 30 months after vaccination. The receptors derive from a man aged 50-75 years who received an inactivated influenza vaccine. CDR3s include the opening cysteine and the closing phenylalanine or tryptophan. Fields, in order: V gene, J gene, clone size, D gene, CDR3 protein, CDR3 DNA. A D gene is named only where the DNA matches it firmly. Clone sizes are given selectively: once, few, many, or a class where the clone is expanded.

v_gene: TRBV5-1; j_gene: TRBJ1-4; abundance: many; d_gene: TRBD1; CDR3aa: CASSLSRDRTLATNEKLFF; CDR3nt: TGCGCCAGCAGCTTGTCCCGGGACAGGACGCTTGCAACTAATGAAAAACTGTTTTTT
v_gene: TRBV7-9; j_gene: TRBJ1-2; abundance: .; d_gene: .; CDR3aa: CASSLSDSSYGYTF; CDR3nt: TGTGCCAGCAGCCTATCGGACAGCTCCTATGGCTACACCTTC
v_gene: TRBV4-1; j_gene: TRBJ1-1; abundance: .; d_gene: .; CDR3aa: CASSAFTVNTEAFF; CDR3nt: TGCGCCAGCAGCGCCTTCACAGTGAACACTGAAGCTTTCTTT
v_gene: TRBV20-1; j_gene: TRBJ1-5; abundance: .; d_gene: .; CDR3aa: CSARDFSGDSNQPQHF; CDR3nt: TGCAGTGCTAGAGATTTTTCGGGGGATAGCAATCAGCCCCAGCATTTT
v_gene: TRBV3-1; j_gene: TRBJ2-3; abundance: .; d_gene: .; CDR3aa: CASSQEDRSTDTQYF; CDR3nt: TGTGCCAGCAGCCAGGAGGACCGGAGCACAGATACGCAGTATTTT
v_gene: TRBV20-1; j_gene: TRBJ2-7; abundance: few; d_gene: TRBD2; CDR3aa: CSAGDLEAGSVYEQYF; CDR3nt: TGCAGTGCTGGAGATCTGGAAGCGGGGTCAGTCTACGAGCAGTACTTC
v_gene: TRBV13; j_gene: TRBJ2-1; abundance: .; d_gene: .; CDR3aa: CASSFGQSNEQFF; CDR3nt: TGTGCCAGCAGCTTCGGTCAGAGCAATGAGCAGTTCTTC
v_gene: TRBV28; j_gene: TRBJ2-1; abundance: .; d_gene: .; CDR3aa: CASSWEGTGETYNEQFF; CDR3nt: TGTGCCAGCAGTTGGGAGGGGACAGGCGAAACCTACAATGAGCAGTTCTTC
v_gene: TRBV5-1; j_gene: TRBJ2-5; abundance: many; d_gene: TRBD2; CDR3aa: CASSLANQGTSGKETQYF; CDR3nt: TGCGCCAGCAGCTTGGCCAATCAGGGGACTAGCGGGAAAGAGACCCAGTACTTC
v_gene: TRBV2; j_gene: TRBJ2-7; abundance: few; d_gene: .; CDR3aa: CASSEAGGTSHEQYF; CDR3nt: TGTGCCAGCAGTGAAGCTGGGGGGACTTCACACGAGCAGTACTTC
v_gene: TRBV9; j_gene: TRBJ2-5; abundance: .; d_gene: TRBD1; CDR3aa: CASSPPGGQETQYF; CDR3nt: TGTGCCAGCAGCCCGCCAGGGGGACAAGAGACCCAGTACTTC
v_gene: TRBV5-8; j_gene: TRBJ2-3; abundance: .; d_gene: .; CDR3aa: CASSLAGQGVDTQYF; CDR3nt: TGTGCCAGCAGTCTGGCGGGACAAGGAGTGGATACGCAGTATTTT
v_gene: TRBV5-1; j_gene: TRBJ2-1; abundance: .; d_gene: .; CDR3aa: CASSLVSGNEQFF; CDR3nt: TGCGCCAGCAGCTTGGTATCCGGGAATGAGCAGTTCTTC
v_gene: TRBV6-5; j_gene: TRBJ2-1; abundance: few; d_gene: TRBD1; CDR3aa: CASSLGGPAYNEQFF; CDR3nt: TGTGCCAGCAGTTTAGGGGGCCCCGCCTACAATGAGCAGTTCTTC
v_gene: TRBV18; j_gene: TRBJ1-1; abundance: many; d_gene: .; CDR3aa: CASSRPREGTEAFF; CDR3nt: TGTGCCAGCTCACGGCCCAGGGAGGGCACTGAAGCTTTCTTT
v_gene: TRBV6-1; j_gene: TRBJ2-5; abundance: .; d_gene: .; CDR3aa: CASSGTLQETQYF; CDR3nt: TGTGCCAGCAGCGGGACACTTCAAGAGACCCAGTACTTC
v_gene: TRBV5-5; j_gene: TRBJ1-6; abundance: many; d_gene: .; CDR3aa: CASSLVQLNSPLHF; CDR3nt: TGTGCCAGCAGCTTGGTGCAGTTGAATTCACCCCTCCACTTT
v_gene: TRBV11-2; j_gene: TRBJ1-1; abundance: .; d_gene: .; CDR3aa: CASSLHRTLNTEAFF; CDR3nt: TGTGCCAGCAGCCTACACAGGACCTTGAACACTGAAGCTTTCTTT
v_gene: TRBV7-2; j_gene: TRBJ2-5; abundance: .; d_gene: .; CDR3aa: CASSLIYRVRGEETQYF; CDR3nt: TGTGCCAGCAGCTTAATATATCGCGTCAGGGGGGAAGAGACCCAGTACTTC
v_gene: TRBV4-3; j_gene: TRBJ2-5; abundance: few; d_gene: .; CDR3aa: CASSQGGLYQETQYF; CDR3nt: TGCGCCAGCAGCCAAGGGGGCCTGTACCAAGAGACCCAGTACTTC
v_gene: TRBV4-3; j_gene: TRBJ2-2; abundance: few; d_gene: TRBD2; CDR3aa: CASSQGPWKGLENTGELFF; CDR3nt: TGCGCCAGCAGCCAAGGGCCTTGGAAAGGACTAGAGAACACCGGGGAGCTGTTTTTT
v_gene: TRBV20-1; j_gene: TRBJ1-5; abundance: few; d_gene: TRBD1; CDR3aa: CSGTELGGNQPQHF; CDR3nt: TGCAGCGGGACAGAGCTCGGGGGCAATCAGCCCCAGCATTTT
v_gene: TRBV5-4; j_gene: TRBJ1-1; abundance: .; d_gene: TRBD1; CDR3aa: CASSENRGMNTEAFF; CDR3nt: TGTGCCAGCAGCGAAAACAGGGGCATGAACACTGAAGCTTTCTTT
v_gene: TRBV11-3; j_gene: TRBJ2-3; abundance: .; d_gene: TRBD2; CDR3aa: CASSPRTSGGTDTQYF; CDR3nt: TGTGCCAGCAGCCCGAGAACCTCGGGGGGAACAGATACGCAGTATTTT
v_gene: TRBV25-1; j_gene: TRBJ2-5; abundance: few; d_gene: TRBD1; CDR3aa: CASSELATGPETQYF; CDR3nt: TGTGCCAGCAGTGAATTGGCGACAGGGCCCGAGACCCAGTACTTC
v_gene: TRBV15; j_gene: TRBJ2-7; abundance: few; d_gene: .; CDR3aa: CATSRDGGWQYF; CDR3nt: TGTGCCACCAGCAGAGATGGGGGTTGGCAGTACTTC
v_gene: TRBV20-1; j_gene: TRBJ2-3; abundance: few; d_gene: .; CDR3aa: CSARVIAGSTDTQYF; CDR3nt: TGCAGTGCTAGAGTGATTGCAGGGAGCACAGATACGCAGTATTTT
v_gene: TRBV28; j_gene: TRBJ2-1; abundance: .; d_gene: .; CDR3aa: CASSLFASSYNEQFF; CDR3nt: TGTGCCAGCAGTTTGTTCGCTAGCTCCTACAATGAGCAGTTCTTC
v_gene: TRBV9; j_gene: TRBJ2-7; abundance: few; d_gene: .; CDR3aa: CASSGLLSHEQYF; CDR3nt: TGTGCCAGCAGCGGACTTTTATCCCACGAGCAGTACTTC
v_gene: TRBV7-9; j_gene: TRBJ1-2; abundance: few; d_gene: .; CDR3aa: CASSLDGGSDGYTF; CDR3nt: TGTGCCAGCAGCTTAGATGGGGGAAGTGATGGCTACACCTTC
v_gene: TRBV27; j_gene: TRBJ2-7; abundance: .; d_gene: TRBD1; CDR3aa: CASSSAGTDYEQYF; CDR3nt: TGTGCCAGCAGTTCGGCCGGGACAGACTACGAGCAGTACTTC
v_gene: TRBV20-1; j_gene: TRBJ2-1; abundance: few; d_gene: TRBD2; CDR3aa: CSASLRTSGRFPYNEQFF; CDR3nt: TGCAGTGCTAGTTTGAGGACTAGCGGGAGGTTCCCCTACAATGAGCAGTTCTTC
v_gene: TRBV11-1; j_gene: TRBJ1-3; abundance: .; d_gene: .; CDR3aa: CASSHSFGGRTDSGNTIYF; CDR3nt: TGTGCCAGCAGCCATAGTTTCGGAGGGCGGACGGACTCTGGAAACACCATATATTTT
v_gene: TRBV20-1; j_gene: TRBJ2-1; abundance: .; d_gene: TRBD2; CDR3aa: CSATDAKTSPTYNEQFF; CDR3nt: TGCAGTGCCACTGACGCAAAGACTAGCCCGACCTACAATGAGCAGTTCTTC
v_gene: TRBV28; j_gene: TRBJ2-3; abundance: few; d_gene: .; CDR3aa: CASSFLPSTDTQYF; CDR3nt: TGTGCCAGCAGTTTTCTCCCTAGCACAGATACGCAGTATTTT
v_gene: TRBV7-9; j_gene: TRBJ2-7; abundance: .; d_gene: TRBD1; CDR3aa: CASSTPSATGVPHEQYF; CDR3nt: TGTGCCAGCAGCACGCCGTCCGCGACAGGGGTCCCCCACGAGCAGTACTTC
v_gene: TRBV4-2; j_gene: TRBJ2-7; abundance: .; d_gene: .; CDR3aa: CASSQERGYSYEQYF; CDR3nt: TGTGCCAGCAGCCAAGAGAGGGGATATAGCTACGAGCAGTACTTC
v_gene: TRBV29-1; j_gene: TRBJ2-2; abundance: many; d_gene: .; CDR3aa: CSVEERRRGNTGELFF; CDR3nt: TGCAGCGTTGAAGAAAGGCGCAGGGGGAACACCGGGGAGCTGTTTTTT
v_gene: TRBV29-1; j_gene: TRBJ2-3; abundance: few; d_gene: .; CDR3aa: CSAQGDRLYF; CDR3nt: TGCAGCGCTCAGGGAGACCGTCTGTATTTT
v_gene: TRBV10-3; j_gene: TRBJ2-1; abundance: many; d_gene: TRBD2; CDR3aa: CAISDHLAGVNGLAGQNEQFF; CDR3nt: TGTGCCATCAGTGACCACCTGGCTGGAGTTAATGGACTAGCGGGGCAAAATGAGCAGTTCTTC
v_gene: TRBV12-3/TRBV12-4; j_gene: TRBJ1-5; abundance: .; d_gene: .; CDR3aa: CASGRGPVQPQHF; CDR3nt: TGTGCCAGCGGGAGGGGCCCCGTGCAGCCCCAGCATTTT
v_gene: TRBV27; j_gene: TRBJ2-3; abundance: few; d_gene: TRBD2; CDR3aa: CASSLSTSGGGTQYF; CDR3nt: TGTGCCAGCAGTTTATCTACTAGCGGGGGGGGTACGCAGTATTTT
v_gene: TRBV7-9; j_gene: TRBJ2-3; abundance: many; d_gene: .; CDR3aa: CASSSAGEIADTQYF; CDR3nt: TGTGCCAGCAGCTCCGCAGGGGAGATTGCAGATACGCAGTATTTT
v_gene: TRBV5-1; j_gene: TRBJ2-2; abundance: few; d_gene: .; CDR3aa: CASSFIYPNTGELFF; CDR3nt: TGCGCCAGCAGCTTTATATATCCGAACACCGGGGAGCTGTTTTTT
v_gene: TRBV4-2; j_gene: TRBJ2-5; abundance: few; d_gene: TRBD2; CDR3aa: CASSSASGVAETQYF; CDR3nt: TGTGCCAGCAGCAGTGCGAGCGGGGTCGCGGAGACCCAGTACTTC
v_gene: TRBV9; j_gene: TRBJ2-1; abundance: few; d_gene: TRBD1; CDR3aa: CASSVGTGPYNEQFF; CDR3nt: TGTGCCAGCAGCGTTGGGACAGGGCCCTACAATGAGCAGTTCTTC
v_gene: TRBV28; j_gene: TRBJ2-7; abundance: .; d_gene: .; CDR3aa: CASSPPGRIRVHEQYF; CDR3nt: TGTGCCAGCAGTCCCCCAGGACGGATAAGGGTCCACGAGCAGTACTTC
v_gene: TRBV11-2; j_gene: TRBJ2-4; abundance: few; d_gene: TRBD1; CDR3aa: CASSLQGVEGPLVIQYF; CDR3nt: TGTGCCAGCAGCTTACAGGGGGTTGAAGGCCCCTTAGTCATTCAGTACTTC
v_gene: TRBV4-3; j_gene: TRBJ2-1; abundance: many; d_gene: TRBD2; CDR3aa: CASSQVGWRGTYNEQFF; CDR3nt: TGCGCCAGCAGCCAAGTGGGATGGCGGGGGACTTACAATGAGCAGTTCTTC
v_gene: TRBV30; j_gene: TRBJ2-7; abundance: .; d_gene: .; CDR3aa: CAWSDGDLAHYEQYF; CDR3nt: TGTGCCTGGAGTGACGGGGACCTGGCTCACTACGAGCAGTACTTC
v_gene: TRBV12-3/TRBV12-4; j_gene: TRBJ2-7; abundance: few; d_gene: TRBD2; CDR3aa: CASSLGGLNDEQYF; CDR3nt: TGTGCCAGCAGTTTGGGGGGGTTAAACGACGAGCAGTACTTC
v_gene: TRBV20-1; j_gene: TRBJ2-7; abundance: many; d_gene: .; CDR3aa: CSARVLGQGSDEQYF; CDR3nt: TGCAGTGCTAGAGTTCTGGGGCAGGGATCAGACGAGCAGTACTTC
v_gene: TRBV7-8; j_gene: TRBJ1-6; abundance: .; d_gene: TRBD1; CDR3aa: CASSFRRQGILEKNSPLHF; CDR3nt: TGTGCCAGCAGCTTCCGCCGACAGGGGATCCTTGAGAAAAATTCACCCCTCCACTTT
v_gene: TRBV6-1; j_gene: TRBJ1-6; abundance: many; d_gene: TRBD1; CDR3aa: CASSVGQGANSPLHF; CDR3nt: TGTGCCAGCAGCGTAGGACAGGGTGCGAATTCACCCCTCCACTTT
v_gene: TRBV11-2; j_gene: TRBJ2-5; abundance: few; d_gene: .; CDR3aa: CASSFFRTGIQETQYF; CDR3nt: TGTGCCAGCAGCTTTTTCCGAACAGGGATACAAGAGACCCAGTACTTC
v_gene: TRBV28; j_gene: TRBJ1-1; abundance: .; d_gene: .; CDR3aa: CASSLLRNTEAFF; CDR3nt: TGTGCCAGCAGTTTATTACGGAATACTGAAGCTTTCTTT
v_gene: TRBV2; j_gene: TRBJ2-2; abundance: .; d_gene: TRBD2; CDR3aa: CASSATSGRALSGELFF; CDR3nt: TGTGCCAGCAGTGCAACTAGCGGGAGGGCCTTGAGCGGGGAGCTGTTTTTT